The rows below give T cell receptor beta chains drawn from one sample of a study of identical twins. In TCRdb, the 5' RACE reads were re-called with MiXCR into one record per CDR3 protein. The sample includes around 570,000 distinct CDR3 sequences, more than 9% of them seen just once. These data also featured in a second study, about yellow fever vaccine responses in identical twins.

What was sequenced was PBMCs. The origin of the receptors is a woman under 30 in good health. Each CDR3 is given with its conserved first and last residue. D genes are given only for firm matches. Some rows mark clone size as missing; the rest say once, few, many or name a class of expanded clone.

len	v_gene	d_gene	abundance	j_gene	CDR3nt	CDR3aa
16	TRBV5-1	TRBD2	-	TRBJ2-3	TGCGCCAGCAGCTTGGTTGCAGCGGGGGCCACAGATACGCAGTATTTT	CASSLVAAGATDTQYF
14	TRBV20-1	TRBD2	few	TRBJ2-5	TGCAGTGCTAGGGTAGCGGGGGCACAAGAGACCCAGTACTTC	CSARVAGAQETQYF
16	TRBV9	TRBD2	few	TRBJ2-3	TGTGCCAGCAGCCCCTCGGGAGGGGAAAGGTCAGATACGCAGTATTTT	CASSPSGGERSDTQYF
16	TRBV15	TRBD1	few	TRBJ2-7	TGTGCCACCAGCAGGCGTGGGGGACAGGCGGGCTACGAGCAGTACTTC	CATSRRGGQAGYEQYF
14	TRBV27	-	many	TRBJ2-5	TGTGCCAGCAGTTTTAACGGGGGTCGAGAGACCCAGTACTTC	CASSFNGGRETQYF
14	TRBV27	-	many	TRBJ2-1	TGTGCCAGCAGTACCTCGGGACTGTACAATGAGCAGTTCTTC	CASSTSGLYNEQFF
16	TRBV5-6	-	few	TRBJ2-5	TGTGCCAGCAGCTTGGTAGTCGGGACCATGGGCCGGACCCAGTACTTC	CASSLVVGTMGRTQYF
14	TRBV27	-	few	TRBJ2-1	TGTGCCAGCAACCACCGGGACACGATCAATGAGCAGTTCTTC	CASNHRDTINEQFF
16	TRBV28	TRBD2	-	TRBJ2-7	TGTGCCAGCAGTCCTAGCGGGGTAAACTTATTTTACGAGCAGTACTTC	CASSPSGVNLFYEQYF
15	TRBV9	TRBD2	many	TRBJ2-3	TGTGCCAGCAGCTCGGGGGGGCAAACAACTTATACGCAGTATTTT	CASSSGGQTTYTQYF
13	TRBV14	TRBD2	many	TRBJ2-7	TGTGCCAGCAGCCCGGGAGGGGTTTACGAGCAGTACTTC	CASSPGGVYEQYF
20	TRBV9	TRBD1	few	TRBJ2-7	TGTGCCAGCAGCCCCCGAGGGACAGGGCGTACTTTATCTGACGCCTACGAGCAGTACTTC	CASSPRGTGRTLSDAYEQYF
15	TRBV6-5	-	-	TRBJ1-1	TGTGCCAGCAGTTATGCCGGGACGGGGAACACTGAAGCTTTCTTT	CASSYAGTGNTEAFF
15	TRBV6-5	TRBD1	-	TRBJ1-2	TGTGCCAGCAGTTACGGGACAGGAGGGCCCGGTGGCTACACCTTC	CASSYGTGGPGGYTF
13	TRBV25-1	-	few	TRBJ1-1	TGTGCCAGCAGTGAAATGGGGCGCACTGAAGCTTTCTTT	CASSEMGRTEAFF
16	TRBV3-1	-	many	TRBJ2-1	TGTGCCAGCAGCCAAGACCGCGCGGGTCCTTCCAATGAGCAGTTCTTC	CASSQDRAGPSNEQFF
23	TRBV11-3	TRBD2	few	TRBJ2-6	TGTGCCAGCAGCTTAGGCCGGGACGGTACGACTAGCGGGAGGGCTCCTGGGGCCAACGTCCTGACTTTC	CASSLGRDGTTSGRAPGANVLTF
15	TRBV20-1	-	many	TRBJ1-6	TGCAGTGCTAGTCGGTCGGGAGGATATAATTCACCCCTCCACTTT	CSASRSGGYNSPLHF
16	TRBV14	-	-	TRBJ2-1	TGTGCCAGCAGCCAGGGGTTGGTCGGGGATTACAATGAGCAGTTCTTC	CASSQGLVGDYNEQFF
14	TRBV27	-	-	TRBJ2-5	TGTGCCAGCAGTTTTGGAGGGGGGGCGGAGACCCAGTACTTC	CASSFGGGAETQYF
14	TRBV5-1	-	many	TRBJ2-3	TGCGCCAGCAGATATGGACGGGGCACAGATACGCAGTATTTT	CASRYGRGTDTQYF
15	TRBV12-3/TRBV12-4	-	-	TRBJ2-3	TGTGCCAGCAGTATAGGGGGGTTGAAAGCAGATACGCAGTATTTT	CASSIGGLKADTQYF
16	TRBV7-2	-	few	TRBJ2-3	TGTGCCAGCAGCCCCCAGTTTACCCTTCAAACAGATACGCAGTATTTT	CASSPQFTLQTDTQYF
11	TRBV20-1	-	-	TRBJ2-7	TGCAGTGCGGGGGGGGCACTCGAGCAGTACTTC	CSAGGALEQYF
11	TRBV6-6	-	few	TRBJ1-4	TGTGCCAGCCTGGGAGAGGAAAAACTGTTTTTT	CASLGEEKLFF
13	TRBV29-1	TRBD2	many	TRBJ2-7	TGCAGCGTTGCTCCCGGACTAGTCTCCGAGCAGTACTTC	CSVAPGLVSEQYF
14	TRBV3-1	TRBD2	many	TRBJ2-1	TGTGCCAGCAGCCGACTAGCTGGTGGGGATGAGCAGTTCTTC	CASSRLAGGDEQFF
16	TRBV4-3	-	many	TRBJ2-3	TGCGCCAGCAGCCAAGAAATTCGGGGACTCACAGATACGCAGTATTTT	CASSQEIRGLTDTQYF
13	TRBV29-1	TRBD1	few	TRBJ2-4	TGCAGCGTTGTTGACAGGGGTCTGGACATTCAGTACTTC	CSVVDRGLDIQYF
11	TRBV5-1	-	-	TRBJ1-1	TGCGCCAGCAGCTTTGAGACTGAAGCTTTCTTT	CASSFETEAFF
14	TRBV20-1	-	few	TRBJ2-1	TGCAGAGCTAGGGACCCAACCTCCTACAATGAGCAGTTCTTC	CRARDPTSYNEQFF
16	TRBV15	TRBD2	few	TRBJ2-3	TGTGCCACCAGCAGAGATCCGGGACTAGCGGGCCATACGCAGTATTTT	CATSRDPGLAGHTQYF
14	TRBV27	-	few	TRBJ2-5	TGTGCCAGCGGGCTTGGTGTCTCTGGGCAGACCCAGTACTTC	CASGLGVSGQTQYF
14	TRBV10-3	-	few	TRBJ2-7	TGTGCCATCAGTGAGTTGGTCAGGGGCTACGAGCAGTACTTC	CAISELVRGYEQYF
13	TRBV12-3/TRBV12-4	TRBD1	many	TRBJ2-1	TGTGCCAGCAGCCGGGGACAGGGGAATGAGCAGTTCTTC	CASSRGQGNEQFF
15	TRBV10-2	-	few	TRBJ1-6	TGCGCCAGCAGTGAGTCCACAGACTATAGGTCACCCCTCCACTTT	CASSESTDYRSPLHF
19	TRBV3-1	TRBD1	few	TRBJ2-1	TGTGCCAGCAGCCTACCGTTATGGGACAGCAAAAGGGGGTACAATGAGCAGTTCTTC	CASSLPLWDSKRGYNEQFF
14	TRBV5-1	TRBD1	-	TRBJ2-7	TGCGCCAGCAGCTGGGGACAGGCGGGCTACGAGCAGTACTTC	CASSWGQAGYEQYF
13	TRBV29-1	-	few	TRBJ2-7	TGCAGCGTTCCCGGGGCCTACTCCTACGAGCAGTACTTC	CSVPGAYSYEQYF